These 24 T cell receptor beta chains originate from one sample sequenced in a study of persistence of HIV-infected CD4 T cells. No antigens are known for them. Overlapping HIV-1 Gag 15-mer peptides at approximately 0.91 ug per peptide per mL were used. CD4+ T cells upregulating both CD40 ligand and CD69 were sorted as responding cells. This was the immunoSEQ version 4 assay in survey mode. Repertoires were generated with immunoSEQ multiplex PCR, while TCRdb's copy carries only in-frame clones and drops some. This table has roughly 20,000 clones, approximately 65% appearing once. This sample comprised CD4+ T cells sorted from PBMCs after roughly 17-hour stimulation, obtained from a patient who received antiretroviral therapy. The receptor source for this set is an adult woman with HIV who was CMV-seropositive.

The chain uses TRBV24-1 and TRBJ2-3, with TRBD1 as a possible D gene (7 bases). CDR3 size: 15 residues. Germline CDR1 is KGHDR and CDR2 is SFDVKD. Trimming left V 9 bases short and J 3 bases short, with 18 bases between. The CDR3 DNA is TGTGCCACCCAAGGAGGGGGCGCCGGGACAGATACGCAGTATTTT. Translated: CATQGGGAGTDTQYF.

The chain recombines TRBV29-1 with TRBJ1-4; 9 nucleotides line up with TRBD1. The germline CDR1 and CDR2 sequences are SQVTM and ANQGSEA. Trimming removed 5 bases from V and 8 bases from J; junction bases left unmatched: 3. This CDR3 has 12 amino acids. CDR3 residues: CSVRQGGEKLFF. The CDR3 DNA reads as TGCAGCGTTCGACAGGGGGGCGAAAAACTGTTTTTT.

The chain couples TRBV18 to TRBJ1-3; 7 nucleotides line up with TRBD1. This CDR3 contains 18 residues. Germline-derived CDR1 and CDR2 are KGHSH and LQKENI. Trimming took 3 bases from V and 2 from J; bases not matched to a gene: 13. The chain's CDR3 is CASSPQKGAIGTGNTIYF. The CDR3 coding sequence is TGTGCCAGCTCACCCCAAAAGGGGGCCATAGGGACTGGAAACACCATATATTTT.

Relative to its sample, this clone is medium-sized (0.01 to 0.1%). V usage is TRBV3-1 (or the pseudogene TRBV3-2) and J usage is TRBJ1-1; D is unresolved. The germline V gene encodes CDR1 LGHDT and CDR2 YNNKEL (reference sequence). Trimming left V 4 bases short and J 0 bases short, with 6 bases between. This CDR3 is 13 amino acids long. CDR3 nucleotides: TGTGCCAGCAGCCTGGACCTGAACACTGAAGCTTTCTTT. This encodes CASSLDLNTEAFF.

This clone came up a few times. The chain uses TRBV6-5 and TRBJ1-2; D is unclear. The CDR3 has 12 amino acids. Trimming took 6 bases from V and 4 from J, leaving 9 bases between them. The germline V gene has CDR1 MNHEY and CDR2 SVGAGI. DNA of the CDR3: TGTGCCAGCAGAGTCGAGGGCTATGGCTACACCTTC. It specifies CASRVEGYGYTF.

This clone was counted only a few times. The rearrangement links TRBV30 to TRBJ2-6; D gene uncertain. Per the germline V gene, CDR1 is GTSNPN and CDR2 is SVGIG (reference sequence). V lost 3 bases and J 4 bases, leaving 7 bases between the germline ends. The length of the CDR3 is 13 residues. The CDR3 DNA follows: TGTGCCTGGAGCCCAGGAGGGGCCAACGTCCTGACTTTC. Protein product: CAWSPGGANVLTF. Full variable domain (missing parts from reference TRBV30 and TRBJ2-6): SQTIHQWPATLVQPVGSPLSLECTVEGTSNPNLYWYRQAAGRGLQLLFYSVGIGQISSEVPQNLSASRPQDRQFILSSKKLLLSDSGFYLCAWSPGGANVLTFGAGSRLTVL.

V and J are TRBV3-1 (or the pseudogene TRBV3-2) and TRBJ2-7; D tentatively reads TRBD1 or TRBD2 (5 bases each). The V end lost 1 base, the J end lost 0 bases, and 13 bases lay between the germline ends. The CDR3 length is 16 residues. Germline V gene sequence: CDR1 LGHDT, CDR2 YNNKEL (reference sequence). The CDR3 reads CASSQGSGPSSYEQYF. In DNA, the CDR3 is TGTGCCAGCAGCCAAGGGTCGGGACCCAGCTCCTACGAGCAGTACTTC.

By share, this clone counts as medium-sized (0.01 to 0.1%). The chain joins TRBV5-8 to TRBJ1-5; D is perhaps TRBD1 (5 bases). Per germline, CDR1 SGHTS and CDR2 YDEGEE. CDR3 size: 15 residues. Between the trimmed V and J ends, which lost 3 bases and 0 bases, there was a span of 10 bases. Here the CDR3 reads CASSWGRDSNQPQHF. CDR3 DNA sequence: TGTGCCAGCAGCTGGGGGAGGGATAGCAATCAGCCCCAGCATTTT.

With respect to this clone: Within the sample, other DNA sequences also encode this same CDR3. The rearrangement links TRBV29-1 to TRBJ1-1; the D is unclear. CDR3 size: 13 residues. V was clipped by 5 bases and J by 1 base, with 11 bases between them. Germline V CDR1 and CDR2: SQVTM, ANQGSEA. CDR3 DNA sequence: TGCAGCGTTCCCCGGGAGGGGAACACTGAAGCTTTCTTT. This sequence encodes CSVPREGNTEAFF.

The rearrangement links TRBV29-1 to TRBJ1-3, with no clear D. Germline V gene sequence: CDR1 SQVTM, CDR2 ANQGSEA. The length of the CDR3 is 15 residues. Trimming left V 2 bases short and J 0 bases short, with 11 bases between. CDR3 nucleotide sequence: TGCAGCGTTGAACGCGACTTTGGCTCTGGAAACACCATATATTTT. Protein sequence: CSVERDFGSGNTIYF.

This chain links TRBV9 with TRBJ1-1; D gene ambiguous. CDR1 and CDR2 (germline): SGDLS, YYNGEE. This CDR3 is 15 amino acids long. V shed 0 bases and J shed 0 bases, with 9 bases lying between them. The CDR3 sequence is CASSVDLQMNTEAFF. Written as DNA, the CDR3 is TGTGCCAGCAGCGTAGACCTACAGATGAACACTGAAGCTTTCTTT.

This chain links TRBV5-4 with TRBJ2-3, with 9 bases identical to TRBD2. V gave up 4 bases and J gave up 0 bases; unmatched junction bases: 9. From germline, CDR1 is SGHNT and CDR2 YYREEE (reference sequence). The CDR3 has 17 residues. CDR3 loop: CASSLDSGGLSTDTQYF. DNA of the CDR3: TGTGCCAGCAGCCTTGATAGCGGGGGCCTCAGCACAGATACGCAGTATTTT.

The V and J genes are TRBV29-1 and TRBJ1-3; no firm D call. Germline CDR1 reads SQVTM; CDR2 reads ANQGSEA. The CDR3 length is 16 residues. Trimming shortened V by 4 bases and J by 3 bases, and 19 bases separated the two germline ends. CDR3 protein: CSVGMRTYEGGNTIYF. CDR3 coding DNA: TGCAGCGTTGGTATGCGGACTTATGAGGGTGGAAACACCATATATTTT.

By share of the sample, this clone is medium-sized. This rearrangement joins TRBV5-3 to TRBJ1-5, with D hard to call. TRBV5-3 is an ORF, and what it does is uncertain. The CDR3 consists of 14 residues. The V and J ends lost 4 bases and 4 bases respectively, with 12 bases between them. Here the CDR3 DNA reads TGTGCCAGAAGCAACCACCGGGAGAATCAGCCCCAGCATTTT. Its translation is CARSNHRENQPQHF.

This sequence joins TRBV7-3 and TRBJ2-3; 13 nucleotides match TRBD2. V was clipped by 5 bases and J by 4 bases; unmatched bases: 6. This CDR3 comprises 16 residues. Germline V lookup: CDR1 SGHTA, CDR2 FQGTGA. The DNA for the CDR3 is TGTGCCAGCAGCGCGGGACTAGCGGGGAGGTCAGATACGCAGTATTTT. This gives the protein CASSAGLAGRSDTQYF.

This sequence joins TRBV27 and TRBJ1-6; 7 bases map to TRBD1. CDR3 length equals 16 residues. CDR1 is MNHEY, CDR2 SMNVEV, per germline (reference sequence). With V trimmed by 6 bases and J by 10 bases, 15 bases remained unmatched. In DNA, the CDR3 is TGTGCCAGCAGGTCCCTGACAGGGATCCTGAACTCACCCCTCCACTTT. Translation gives CASRSLTGILNSPLHF.

The rearrangement links TRBV9 to TRBJ2-1; a weak D match, TRBD2 (6 bases). The CDR3 totals 14 residues. CDR1 and CDR2 (germline): SGDLS, YYNGEE. Trimming shortened V by 0 bases and J by 6 bases, and 10 bases separated the two germline ends. CDR3 residues: CASSVGSGANEQFF. CDR3 bases: TGTGCCAGCAGCGTAGGTTCGGGAGCCAATGAGCAGTTCTTC.

This chain uses TRBV7-3 with TRBJ2-1; TRBD1 might be the D (6 bases). The CDR3 has 15 residues. Germline loops: CDR1 SGHTA, CDR2 FQGTGA. V lost 3 bases, J lost 3 bases, and 12 bases lay in between. DNA of the CDR3: TGTGCCAGCAGCTTGGGGGACAAATACTACAATGAGCAGTTCTTC. This codes for CASSLGDKYYNEQFF.

The CDR3 DNA follows: TGTGCCAGCAGCTTTTACGGTAATGAAAAACTGTTTTTT. Protein sequence: CASSFYGNEKLFF. The chain has TRBV5-5 and TRBJ1-4; D unresolved. The CDR3 has 13 residues. Germline values: CDR1 SGHKS, CDR2 YYEKEE (reference sequence). The V end lost 2 bases, the J end lost 4 bases, and 6 bases lay between the germline ends.

This clone was observed a single time. The V and J genes are TRBV7-9 and TRBJ2-2; D perhaps matches TRBD2 (6 bases). V was pared by 7 bases and J by 1 base, with 10 bases between. The CDR3 loop spans 14 amino acids. Looked up from germline, CDR1 is SEHNR and CDR2 is FQNEAQ (reference sequence). CDR3 loop: CASTRRGNTGELFF. The CDR3 DNA reads as TGTGCCAGCACCCGGAGGGGGAACACCGGGGAGCTGTTTTTT.

This chain joins TRBV5-1 and TRBJ2-1; the D is unclear. V lost 2 bases, J lost 8 bases, and 17 bases lay in between. CDR3 length: 15 amino acids. Germline V gene data show CDR1 as SGHRS and CDR2 as YFSETQ. The CDR3 protein is CASSFRPIAVDEQFF. DNA of the CDR3: TGCGCCAGCAGCTTTCGACCCATCGCGGTCGATGAGCAGTTCTTC.

The gene calls are TRBV27 and TRBJ2-3; D gene ambiguous. Germline CDR1 reads MNHEY; CDR2 reads SMNVEV (reference sequence). The CDR3 runs 13 residues. The germline V and J ends were trimmed by 5 bases and 2 bases, with 8 bases remaining between them. CDR3 protein: CASSSRYTDTQYF. DNA for the CDR3: TGTGCCAGCAGTAGCCGATACACAGATACGCAGTATTTT.

V gene TRBV15 combines with J gene TRBJ2-5, with unresolved D. Germline assignment: CDR1 LNHNV and CDR2 YYDKDF (reference sequence). V lost 1 base and J 2 bases, leaving 5 bases between the germline ends. This CDR3 has 13 residues. The CDR3 DNA reads as TGTGCCACCAGCAGAGGGCAACAAGAGACCCAGTACTTC. Translated, it gives CATSRGQQETQYF.

The chain has TRBV7-2 and TRBJ2-7; D ambiguous. The V end lost 5 bases, the J end lost 2 bases, and 7 bases lay between the germline ends. Germline V lookup: CDR1 SGHTA, CDR2 FQGNSA. The CDR3 totals 12 residues. CDR3: CASSPDTYEQYF. The CDR3 DNA reads TGTGCCAGCAGCCCAGACACCTACGAGCAGTACTTC.